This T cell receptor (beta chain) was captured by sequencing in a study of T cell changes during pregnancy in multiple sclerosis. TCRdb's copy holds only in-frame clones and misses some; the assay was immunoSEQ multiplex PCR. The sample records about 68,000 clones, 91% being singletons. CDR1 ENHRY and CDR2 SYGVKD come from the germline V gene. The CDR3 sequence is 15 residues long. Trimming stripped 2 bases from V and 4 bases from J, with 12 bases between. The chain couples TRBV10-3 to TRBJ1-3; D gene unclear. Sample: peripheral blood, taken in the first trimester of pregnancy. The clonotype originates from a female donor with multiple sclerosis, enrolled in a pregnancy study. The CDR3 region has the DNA TGTGCCATCAGTGAGCGGAACAGCCCCGGAAACACCATATATTTT. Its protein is CAISERNSPGNTIYF.